This TCR beta chain originates from a study of CD8+ T cells in alopecia areata. Study in general: A 6-month off-drug phase came after tofacitinib, which had lasted 6 to 18 months. Treated patients' severity was scored by percentage of affected scalp area.

Following RNA extraction, reverse transcription yielded cDNA that acted as the sequencing template. TCRdb's copy holds only in-frame clones and misses some; the assay was immunoSEQ multiplex PCR. Of approximately 180,000 clones listed, more than 50% are singletons. The treatment here: oral pan-JAK inhibitor, 5-10 mg twice daily. In its sample, this clone was seen once. V was cut by 6 bases and J by 0 bases, with 8 bases left in between. Germline V gives CDR1 MNHEY, CDR2 SVGAGI. The CDR3 extends over 13 amino acids. The receptor's source is a human donor with alopecia areata. V is TRBV6-5 and J is TRBJ1-1; D perhaps matches TRBD1 (5 bases). Sequenced here: CD4+ T cells sorted from blood, sampled at week 24, from a patient treated with tofacitinib. CDR3 region: CASRGRMNTEAFF. The DNA of the CDR3 is TGTGCCAGCAGGGGACGGATGAACACTGAAGCTTTCTTT.